Below are 21 T cell receptor beta chains sequenced from a single sample in a study of cytomegalovirus exposure and HLA in healthy donors. 60 Vbeta and 13 Jbeta primers were used in PCR. Method: immunoSEQ multiplex PCR; TCRdb's copy keeps in-frame clones and lacks some. The data contain roughly 110,000 clones, around 68% of them singletons. Sequencing used PBMCs. The receptors here all came from a woman aged 40 to 49 in good health and CMV-seropositive.

The chain joins TRBV7-9 to TRBJ2-1; 7 nucleotides match TRBD1. The CDR3 has 18 residues. The ends lost 2 bases at V and 5 bases at J; junction bases unmatched: 15. Germline CDR1 is SEHNR and CDR2 is FQNEAQ (reference sequence). The CDR3 coding sequence is TGTGCCAGCAGCTTAAAAAGGTTCGTGGGGACAGAAAACAATGAGCAGTTCTTC. Translated, it gives CASSLKRFVGTENNEQFF.

The CDR3 DNA reads as TGTGCTAGTGGTTTGGCCCCACTAGCGGGGGGGTTACGGTCCTACAATGAGCAGTTCTTC. Translated: CASGLAPLAGGLRSYNEQFF. The chain couples TRBV12-5 to TRBJ2-1; 13 bases agree with TRBD2. The CDR3 length is 20 residues. Germline lookup yields CDR1 LGHNT and CDR2 FRNRAP. V lost 1 base, J lost 1 base, and 10 bases stayed unmatched. Using reference TRBV12-5 and TRBJ2-1 for the parts outside the CDR3, the full variable domain is DARVTQTPRHKVTEMGQEVTMRCQPILGHNTVFWYRQTMMQGLELLAYFRNRAPLDDSGMPKDRFSAEMPDATLATLKIQPSEPRDSAVYFCASGLAPLAGGLRSYNEQFFGPGTRLTVL.

The CDR3 protein is CASSLWGLAVTDTQYF. The CDR3 bases are TGTGCCAGCAGCTTGTGGGGACTAGCGGTCACAGATACGCAGTATTTT. The chain joins TRBV5-4 to TRBJ2-3, with 11 bases identical to TRBD2. Germline lookup yields CDR1 SGHNT and CDR2 YYREEE (reference sequence). V trimming: 1 base; J trimming: 2 bases; junction bases outside the gene matches: 3. There are 16 residues in the CDR3.

This clone has just a few counts. CDR3 sequence (DNA): TGCAGCGTAGGACAGCACAATGAAAAACTGTTTTTT. Encoded protein: CSVGQHNEKLFF. The chain employs TRBV29-1 and TRBJ1-4, with D tentatively TRBD1 (6 bases). The germline CDR1 and CDR2 sequences are SQVTM and ANQGSEA. This CDR3 has 12 amino acids. V was trimmed by 6 bases and J by 5 bases, leaving 10 bases between them.

This clone was observed a few times. The chain links TRBV5-4 to TRBJ2-1; maybe TRBD1 (6 bases). Germline CDR1 reads SGHNT; CDR2 reads YYREEE (reference sequence). The CDR3 runs 15 residues. V lost 4 bases, J lost 13 bases, and 24 bases lay in between. Here the CDR3 DNA reads TGTGCCAGCAGCCTCGAGGGGGACGGAGTGATTGACCAGTTCTTC. Translating it yields CASSLEGDGVIDQFF.

This clone was observed a few times. The chain has TRBV18 and TRBJ2-6, with 7 bases lining up with TRBD1. Germline V gene sequence: CDR1 KGHSH, CDR2 LQKENI. The CDR3 loop spans 18 amino acids. Unmatched junction bases numbered 9, after V lost 1 base and J lost 3 bases. The CDR3 sequence: CASSPLLAGGSGANVLTF. In DNA, the CDR3 is TGTGCCAGCTCACCACTCCTCGCAGGGGGTAGTGGGGCCAACGTCCTGACTTTC.

The chain employs TRBV18 and TRBJ1-5; no clear D. CDR3 length: 13 residues. V lost 6 bases and J 3 bases, leaving 9 bases between the germline ends. Germline V gives CDR1 KGHSH, CDR2 LQKENI. CDR3 residues: CASSDGLNQPQHF. In DNA, the CDR3 is TGTGCCAGCTCGGACGGACTCAATCAGCCCCAGCATTTT.

The sample holds a few counts of this clone. The chain combines TRBV28 with TRBJ2-7, with 10 bases aligning to TRBD2. The germline gives CDR1 MDHEN, CDR2 SYDVKM. The junction had 3 bases not matched to a gene; V was cut back by 6 bases and J by 1 base. This CDR3 region has 14 residues. CDR3 DNA: TGTGCCAGCAGGCTAGCGGGAGAGTCCTACGAGCAGTACTTC. Translated: CASRLAGESYEQYF.

This clone was picked up a small number of times. This chain connects TRBV27 to TRBJ2-5; 9 bases align to TRBD2. CDR1 MNHEY and CDR2 SMNVEV come from the germline V gene (reference sequence). The CDR3 runs to 12 residues. V lost 8 bases to trimming and J lost 4 bases; unmatched junction nucleotides: 2. For the CDR3, the DNA is TGTGCCAGCGCGGGGGGGACAGAGACCCAGTACTTC. Protein: CASAGGTETQYF.

This clone was detected a few times. This sequence joins TRBV7-9 and TRBJ2-1; possibly TRBD1 for D (5 bases). The germline V gene encodes CDR1 SEHNR and CDR2 FQNEAQ (reference sequence). The CDR3 covers 12 residues. V dropped 5 bases and J dropped 9 bases, with 11 bases sitting between them. The CDR3: CASSREGVEQFF. CDR3 coding DNA: TGTGCCAGCAGCCGTGAAGGGGTTGAGCAGTTCTTC.

The chain uses TRBV19 and TRBJ2-3, with 13 bases aligning to TRBD2. The CDR3 totals 20 residues. V was pared by 6 bases and J by 6 bases, with 21 bases of the junction left unmatched. Germline-derived CDR1 and CDR2 are LNHDA and SQIVND (reference sequence). CDR3 loop: CASSPLQNTLTSGGADTQYF. CDR3 coding DNA: TGTGCCAGTAGCCCCCTACAGAACACCTTAACTAGCGGGGGGGCTGATACGCAGTATTTT.

This clone was observed a handful of times. This chain joins TRBV30 and TRBJ1-2; perhaps TRBD1 as D (6 bases). With 6 bases removed from V and 4 bases from J, the gap between germline ends came to 15 bases. Germline loops: CDR1 GTSNPN, CDR2 SVGIG (reference sequence). The length of the CDR3 is 13 residues. CDR3 sequence: CACSSGHSYGYTF. CDR3 nucleotide sequence: TGTGCCTGCTCGTCGGGACACTCCTATGGCTACACCTTC. The whole variable domain, remainder taken from reference TRBV30 and TRBJ1-2, is SQTIHQWPATLVQPVGSPLSLECTVEGTSNPNLYWYRQAAGRGLQLLFYSVGIGQISSEVPQNLSASRPQDRQFILSSKKLLLSDSGFYLCACSSGHSYGYTFGSGTRLTVV.

The rearrangement uses TRBV7-3 and TRBJ2-1; unclear D gene. The CDR3 extends over 15 amino acids. V lost 2 bases to trimming and J lost 1 base, with 9 bases between them. CDR1 and CDR2 from the germline V gene are SGHTA and FQGTGA. CDR3 residues: CASSLGQASYNEQFF. In DNA form, the CDR3 reads TGTGCCAGCAGCTTAGGTCAGGCATCCTACAATGAGCAGTTCTTC.

The chain uses TRBV7-3 and TRBJ2-2, with 8 bases matching TRBD2. The CDR3 loop spans 14 amino acids. Germline assignment: CDR1 SGHTA and CDR2 FQGTGA. The trim removed 9 bases at V and 5 bases at J, leaving 8 bases unmatched. The CDR3 DNA sequence: TGTGCCAGTTCGGTGGAGCGGGGGACCGGGGAGCTGTTTTTT. Protein: CASSVERGTGELFF.

This chain uses TRBV30 with TRBJ2-7, with D possibly being TRBD1 (5 bases). The CDR3 length is 13 residues. V was cut by 1 base and J by 7 bases, with 14 bases left in between. Germline CDR1 GTSNPN, CDR2 SVGIG (reference sequence). DNA of the CDR3: TGTGCCTGGAGTGGCAGGGTAAAAAGGGAGCAGTACTTC. Translated: CAWSGRVKREQYF. The variable domain in full, with the rest retrieved from reference TRBV30 and TRBJ2-7, is SQTIHQWPATLVQPVGSPLSLECTVEGTSNPNLYWYRQAAGRGLQLLFYSVGIGQISSEVPQNLSASRPQDRQFILSSKKLLLSDSGFYLCAWSGRVKREQYFGPGTRLTVT.

This clone has only a few counts. The chain joins TRBV7-9 to TRBJ1-2; 8 bases match TRBD1. The ends lost 5 bases at V and 8 bases at J; junction bases unmatched: 7. This CDR3 contains 13 residues. From germline, CDR1 is SEHNR and CDR2 FQNEAQ (reference sequence). CDR3: CASSPGQGLGYTF. The CDR3 nucleotides are TGTGCCAGCAGCCCCGGACAGGGCTTGGGCTACACCTTC.

This clone was found a few times. The chain carries TRBV5-4 and TRBJ1-2; possible D gene TRBD1, 5 bases. CDR3 length equals 13 residues. With 0 bases removed from V and 6 bases from J, the gap between germline ends came to 9 bases. Germline CDR1 is SGHNT and CDR2 is YYREEE (reference sequence). CDR3 loop: CASSLAGTDGYTF. The CDR3 DNA reads as TGTGCCAGCAGCTTGGCCGGGACTGATGGCTACACCTTC.

This sequence joins TRBV5-6 and TRBJ2-3; maybe TRBD2 (5 bases). With 5 bases removed from V and 4 bases from J, the gap between germline ends came to 17 bases. Germline lookup yields CDR1 SGHDT and CDR2 YYEEEE. The CDR3 loop spans 15 amino acids. This chain's CDR3 is CASSHGLSGADTQYF. Written as DNA, the CDR3 is TGTGCCAGCAGTCACGGACTCTCAGGAGCAGATACGCAGTATTTT.

This clone has a handful of counts. CDR3 loop: CAWNRQGYTEAFF. The CDR3 DNA follows: TGTGCCTGGAACCGGCAGGGGTACACTGAAGCTTTCTTT. The chain joins TRBV30 to TRBJ1-1; maybe TRBD1 (6 bases). The CDR3 runs to 13 residues. Trimming took 4 bases from V and 3 from J, leaving 12 bases between them. Germline-derived CDR1 and CDR2 are GTSNPN and SVGIG (reference sequence). Using reference TRBV30 and TRBJ1-1 for the parts outside the CDR3, the full variable domain is SQTIHQWPATLVQPVGSPLSLECTVEGTSNPNLYWYRQAAGRGLQLLFYSVGIGQISSEVPQNLSASRPQDRQFILSSKKLLLSDSGFYLCAWNRQGYTEAFFGQGTRLTVV.

This chain uses TRBV4-1 with TRBJ1-1; 7 nucleotides agree with TRBD1. The germline V gene encodes CDR1 MGHRA and CDR2 YSYEKL. With V trimmed by 11 bases and J by 5 bases, 17 bases remained unmatched. The CDR3 consists of 15 residues. CDR3 in amino acids: CASGGGGVIWTEAFF. For the CDR3, the DNA is TGCGCCTCAGGGGGAGGAGGTGTAATTTGGACTGAAGCTTTCTTT.

The chain combines TRBV29-1 with TRBJ2-1; the match to TRBD2 covers 11 bases. Trimming at V came to 7 bases and at J to 2 bases, leaving 4 bases not matched to a gene. Germline CDR1 and CDR2: SQVTM and ANQGSEA. The CDR3 totals 14 residues. CDR3 protein: CSGDSGRAYNEQFF. The CDR3 region has the DNA TGCAGCGGTGATAGCGGGAGGGCCTACAATGAGCAGTTCTTC.